Following are 19 T cell receptor beta chains from one sample sequenced in a study of T cell repertoires in cytomegalovirus infection. TCRdb independently ran MiXCR on the reads; one entry per CDR3 protein. Of 700,000 to 950,000 distinct CDR3 sequences listed, about 30% are singletons. The antigens of these receptors remain unknown. This specimen was cultured CD8+ T cells from PBMCs, taken from culture after CMV antigen stimulation. These receptors came from a human donor in good health (CMV status not recorded). Some clones in this sample may be carry-over from other donors' samples.

The V call is TRBV2, the J call TRBJ1-5; D is undetermined. With 4 bases removed from V and 0 bases from J, the gap between germline ends came to 7 bases. The CDR3 totals 14 residues. Germline assignment: CDR1 SNHLY and CDR2 FYNNEI. The CDR3 region is CASSGDYSNQPQHF. CDR3 coding DNA: TGTGCCAGCAGTGGCGATTATAGCAATCAGCCCCAGCATTTT.

The chain uses TRBV13 and TRBJ2-7; no definite D call. Trimming took 3 bases from V and 3 from J, leaving 12 bases between them. CDR1 is PRHDT and CDR2 is FYEKMQ in the germline V gene (reference sequence). The CDR3 covers 14 residues. The CDR3 loop is CASSFSGARYEQYF. CDR3 DNA sequence: TGTGCCAGCAGCTTCTCCGGAGCCCGCTACGAGCAGTACTTC.

In this sample, this clonotype turned up many times. The V and J genes are TRBV6-1 and TRBJ2-7, with D possibly TRBD1 on 5 matching bases. Germline CDR1 is MNHNS and CDR2 is SASEGT. Trimming took 8 bases from V and 2 from J, leaving 13 bases between them. This CDR3 is 13 amino acids long. The CDR3: CASQGQLTYEQYF. In DNA, the CDR3 is TGTGCCAGCCAAGGACAATTGACCTACGAGCAGTACTTC.

The sample holds many counts of this clonotype. This chain uses TRBV7-6 with TRBJ1-2; perhaps TRBD1 as D (5 bases). This CDR3 region has 15 residues. Trimming left V 5 bases short and J 2 bases short, with 15 bases between. Germline CDR1 SGHVS, CDR2 FNYEAQ. CDR3 nucleotide sequence: TGTGCCAGCAGCGCCGACTTGGGACGGAACTATGGCTACACCTTC. Translated, it gives CASSADLGRNYGYTF.

This clonotype appeared many times. This chain uses TRBV7-2 with TRBJ2-7; 10 nucleotides align to TRBD1. The trim removed 5 bases at V and 0 bases at J, leaving 7 bases unmatched. Germline values: CDR1 SGHTA, CDR2 FQGNSA. The CDR3 totals 16 residues. CDR3 region: CASSPWDRGASYEQYF. CDR3 bases: TGTGCCAGCAGCCCATGGGACAGGGGCGCCTCCTACGAGCAGTACTTC.

This clonotype showed up just a few times. This chain links TRBV7-9 with TRBJ2-1; D uncertain. There are 14 residues in the CDR3. Trimming shortened V by 5 bases and J by 7 bases, and 15 bases separated the two germline ends. CDR1 and CDR2 from the germline V gene are SEHNR and FQNEAQ (reference sequence). The CDR3 sequence is CASSPDARRNEQFF. The CDR3 region has the DNA TGTGCCAGCAGCCCGGATGCCCGGCGGAATGAGCAGTTCTTC.

The sample holds a few counts of this clonotype. The rearrangement uses TRBV4-1 and TRBJ1-3; no reliable D call. V lost 4 bases and J lost 0, with 10 bases in between. CDR1 and CDR2 (germline): MGHRA, YSYEKL. This CDR3 is 15 amino acids long. Here the CDR3 DNA reads TGCGCCAGCAGCCCGAGAGCGAGCTCTGGAAACACCATATATTTT. Its protein is CASSPRASSGNTIYF.

The table lists this clonotype with a few counts. V and J are TRBV18 and TRBJ2-3; D gene unclear. With 1 base removed from V and 0 bases from J, the gap between germline ends came to 8 bases. CDR1 KGHSH and CDR2 LQKENI come from the germline V gene. The length of the CDR3 is 15 residues. The DNA of the CDR3 is TGTGCCAGCTCACCACAGGATTCTAGCACAGATACGCAGTATTTT. Its translation is CASSPQDSSTDTQYF.

This sequence joins TRBV6-8 and TRBJ2-7, with unresolved D. Germline loops: CDR1 MNHGY, CDR2 SAAAGT. The CDR3 loop spans 15 amino acids. V was shortened by 8 bases and J by 9 bases, with 26 bases between the two germline ends. Written as DNA, the CDR3 is TGTGCCAGCCGAAAACGGCCCGGCATTGGTCGCGGGCAGTACTTC. Its translation: CASRKRPGIGRGQYF.

This clonotype was detected ten times or more. The V and J genes are TRBV6-6 and TRBJ2-7, with D perhaps TRBD2 (6 bases). Trimming removed 8 bases at V and 6 bases at J, with 23 bases between. Per the germline V gene, CDR1 is MNHNY and CDR2 is SVGAGI (reference sequence). This CDR3 has 15 amino acids. The DNA for the CDR3 is TGTGCCAGCCAAGAGTATTACCAGGTGGGAGGCGAGCAGTACGTC. Its translation: CASQEYYQVGGEQYV.

The rearrangement joins TRBV4-1 to TRBJ1-2, with D perhaps matching TRBD1 (5 bases). Trimming stripped 1 base from V and 3 bases from J, with 27 bases between. Germline-derived CDR1 and CDR2 are MGHRA and YSYEKL. This CDR3 has 20 residues. The CDR3 sequence: CASSQVGPRGMAAQDYGYTF. In DNA, the CDR3 is TGCGCCAGCAGCCAAGTCGGGCCACGGGGGATGGCAGCTCAGGACTATGGCTACACCTTC.

V is TRBV12-3 or TRBV12-4 and J is TRBJ2-2; TRBD2 matches 8 bases. Trimming removed 6 bases from V and 7 bases from J; junction bases left unmatched: 13. The CDR3 sequence is 16 residues long. The CDR3 region is CASSRDRGGRGGELFF. The CDR3 DNA reads as TGTGCCAGCAGCCGGGACCGGGGGGGGCGGGGCGGGGAGCTGTTTTTT.

This chain joins TRBV7-6 and TRBJ1-5, with D uncertain. The CDR3 covers 15 residues. Germline CDR1 is SGHVS and CDR2 is FNYEAQ. Between the trimmed V and J ends, which lost 5 bases and 0 bases, there was a span of 11 bases. The DNA for the CDR3 is TGTGCCAGCAGCCTTAGACACGCTAGCAATCAGCCCCAGCATTTT. Translating gives CASSLRHASNQPQHF.

The sample holds many counts of this clonotype. This chain joins TRBV15 and TRBJ2-7; D may be TRBD1 (6 bases). Germline V gene sequence: CDR1 LNHNV, CDR2 YYDKDF (reference sequence). V lost 1 base and J lost 3, with 10 bases in between. This CDR3 has 14 amino acids. The CDR3 protein is CATSRGTGNYEQYF. DNA for the CDR3: TGTGCCACCAGCAGAGGAACAGGGAACTACGAGCAGTACTTC.

This clonotype was observed a handful of times. V is TRBV12-5 and J is TRBJ2-6, with 9 bases aligning to TRBD1. CDR1 LGHNT and CDR2 FRNRAP come from the germline V gene. The CDR3 is 20 residues long. J gave up 0 bases and V 4 bases, and 13 bases lay outside the gene matches. The CDR3 nucleotides read TGTGCTAGTGGTTCCAGATACAGACAGGGGGGCCCCTCTGGGGCCAACGTCCTGACTTTC. Translation: CASGSRYRQGGPSGANVLTF.

This clonotype was seen only once. The chain couples TRBV19 to TRBJ2-2; weak D call: TRBD2 (6 bases). Trimming took off 5 bases at V and 10 bases at J, with 17 bases between the two ends. CDR3 length: 14 amino acids. The V gene's germline CDR1 is LNHDA and CDR2 SQIVND (reference sequence). The CDR3 DNA sequence: TGTGCCAGTAGTGGAGGGGAAAAGGCCGAGGAGCTGTTTTTT. Its protein is CASSGGEKAEELFF.

The V gene is TRBV5-1, the J gene TRBJ1-1; 9 nucleotides align to TRBD1. Germline V lookup: CDR1 SGHRS, CDR2 YFSETQ. With V trimmed by 3 bases and J by 5 bases, 11 bases remained unmatched. The CDR3 consists of 16 residues. The CDR3 DNA reads as TGCGCCAGCAGCTACCTACCCGGGACAGGGAATACTGAAGCTTTCTTT. This translates into CASSYLPGTGNTEAFF.

This clonotype showed up just a few times. The chain is built from TRBV7-8 and TRBJ2-5, with 8 bases aligning to TRBD1. Germline loops: CDR1 SGHVS, CDR2 FQNEAQ. Trimming at V came to 9 bases and at J to 4 bases, leaving 10 bases not matched to a gene. This CDR3 spans 14 amino acids. The CDR3 loop is CASFTGGFRETQYF. In nucleotides, the CDR3 is TGTGCCAGTTTCACAGGGGGTTTTAGAGAGACCCAGTACTTC.

Regarding this clonotype: One end of the junction fails to match germline, which may point to a read error. The gene calls are TRBV11-2 and TRBJ1-1, with D uncertain. Germline V lookup: CDR1 SGHAT, CDR2 FQNNGV. CDR3 size: 12 residues. This CDR3 is CVSSLRATEAFF. CDR3 DNA sequence: TGTGTCAGCAGCTTAAGGGCCACTGAAGCTTTCTTT.